The text below deals with one T cell receptor beta chain. Generated by immunoSEQ multiplex PCR, the TCRdb table keeps only in-frame clones and is missing some. The table includes approximately 70,000 clones, 85% to 95% detected once. V lost 6 bases and J 7 bases, leaving 13 bases between the germline ends. The CDR3 is 14 amino acids. Germline V CDR1 and CDR2: KGHSH, LQKENI. Blood sampling was done at baseline, cycle 4 day 1, and cycle 7 day 1. The source of the sample is a study of OX40 agonist ivuxolimab in advanced cancers. The receptor comes from an adult with an advanced solid tumor such as melanoma, head and neck, liver or kidney cancer. The material was CD4+ or CD8+ T cells sorted from blood, obtained in a trial of the OX40 agonist ivuxolimab. The chain employs TRBV18 and TRBJ1-6; no firm D call. DNA of the CDR3: TGTGCCAGCTCGCCCGGGTCTACAAATTCACCCCTCCACTTT. As protein: CASSPGSTNSPLHF.